This T cell receptor (beta chain) stems from a study of CDR3 diversity in severe acne. TCRdb re-called the PCR reads with MiXCR, one entry per CDR3 protein. The repertoire holds about 76,000 distinct CDR3 sequences, around 53% seen once, with about 13% in the top ten. Trimming cost V 3 bases and J 3 bases; bases outside gene matches: 6. This CDR3 has 16 residues. Per germline, CDR1 KGHDR and CDR2 SFDVKD. Sequencing input: blood. The TCR originated in a male donor in good health, without acne. The gene calls are TRBV24-1 and TRBJ2-3, with 9 bases identical to TRBD1. DNA of the CDR3: TGTGCCACCAGTGATGTCCTGGGACAGGGAACAGATACGCAGTATTTT. Protein product: CATSDVLGQGTDTQYF.